The rows below give T cell receptor beta chains drawn from one sample of a study of cytomegalovirus exposure and HLA in healthy donors. Clones were read by immunoSEQ multiplex PCR, and TCRdb kept only the in-frame ones, dropping some. The repertoire holds approximately 270,000 clones, roughly 87% seen once, with approximately 12% in the top ten. Sequencing was performed on PBMCs. Source of these receptors: a man between 18 and 29 years old in good health and CMV-seropositive. The conserved cysteine and the conserved F or W are not part of the CDR3 here.

CDR3	length	V
SVEREGLKSEQY	12	TRBV29-1
ASSSPQRVSYEQY	13	TRBV27
ASSQTLSYEQY	11	TRBV23-1
ASNFGTGVYEQY	12	TRBV6-6
ASSYGETGGTQY	12	TRBV6-5
ASSYSFQGARTEAF	14	TRBV6-5
ASSREVAGYNEQF	13	TRBV4-2
ASSQVHGAQY	10	TRBV4-1
ASSSPADTQY	10	TRBV6-6
ASSPPGGGYEQY	12	TRBV7-9
ASSLVAGHTDTQY	13	TRBV5-1
ASSPGGDTQY	10	TRBV7-2
ASSSSQGQGYT	11	TRBV6-5
ASSVGRYGRDTQY	13	TRBV27
ASSEGSEGVTEAF	13	TRBV19
ASSLGRRLAGGEQY	14	TRBV13
ASSPRQGATGELF	13	TRBV11-2
ASSPRVHDEQF	11	TRBV7-8
ASSYYAGGSYEQY	13	TRBV6-5
ASSVGRAGEQY	11	TRBV9
ASSLEGRGVYGYT	13	TRBV27
AVASGSSYEQY	11	TRBV15
SVPSARGQNTEAF	13	TRBV29-1
ASSPGGGLGADTQY	14	TRBV11-2
ASSQGTSATYEQY	13	TRBV4-1
ASSQDSGYEQY	11	TRBV4-2
ASSMDRENRQY	11	TRBV2
ASSFAQGAQEQY	12	TRBV7-9
ASSLTVGEQF	10	TRBV28
ASSLAQGAYEQY	12	TRBV5-1
ASSQTGTRLGLSTDTQY	17	TRBV27
ASSLRGGLSGNTIY	14	TRBV7-8
ASSEPWQETQY	11	TRBV6-1
ASSVFPGNMENTIY	14	TRBV9
ATSRDRTSGRAVNEQF	16	TRBV15
ASSLTAYGYT	10	TRBV5-1
ASSDLGNEQF	10	TRBV2
ATSRLSGPYNEQF	13	TRBV15
ASSYGQVASYEQY	13	TRBV5-1
ASSYGGGTGELF	12	TRBV6-6